Listed below are T cell receptor beta chains from one sample, sequenced in a study of identical twins. Using its own MiXCR run on the 5' RACE reads, TCRdb lists one record per CDR3 protein. This sample has some 330,000 distinct CDR3 sequences, with approximately 10% found just once. The specimen was naive T cells sorted from blood. The receptor source for this set is a woman aged 45-65 years in good health. Both conserved end residues are trimmed from each CDR3. Each record gives: V gene, J gene, CDR3 protein.

TRBV10-3	TRBJ2-7	ATVGTGGNEQY
TRBV7-3	TRBJ2-3	ASSFGGFSTDTQY
TRBV29-1	TRBJ2-1	SALRGEKDEQF
TRBV6-1	TRBJ2-2	ASSGGMGASGELF
TRBV7-2	TRBJ1-6	ASSFQGPDSPLH
TRBV24-1	TRBJ2-1	ATSDARTSGILEQF
TRBV6-5	TRBJ2-5	ASSKGQGQETQY
TRBV6-6	TRBJ1-2	ASSPIYGYT
TRBV4-1	TRBJ2-7	ASSHHRLESYEQY
TRBV5-1	TRBJ2-1	ASSNQDRAQF
TRBV5-1	TRBJ2-1	ASSLAAEAEQF
TRBV15	TRBJ1-2	ATHPTGQGGYT
TRBV4-2	TRBJ1-1	ASSQGEVQEGAEAF
TRBV24-1	TRBJ1-2	ATSDAPGGYGYT
TRBV13	TRBJ1-3	ASSPRDGRNTIY
TRBV20-1	TRBJ2-3	SAQSANRPSTDTQY
TRBV20-1	TRBJ2-7	SAYDGSSYEQY
TRBV24-1	TRBJ2-2	ATSDLQGEWTGELF
TRBV9	TRBJ2-3	ASSSEGEFLDTQY
TRBV5-1	TRBJ1-1	ASSPGGAGSSEAF
TRBV6-5	TRBJ2-3	ASSSRDRGKDTQY
TRBV5-1	TRBJ2-2	ASRAGQGAGGGELF
TRBV7-6	TRBJ2-4	ASSPGTDKNIQY
TRBV7-2	TRBJ2-3	ASSFLAGDTDTQY
TRBV12-3/TRBV12-4	TRBJ1-1	ASSSQKNTEAF
TRBV7-9	TRBJ2-7	ASSLAVLAGGGEQY
TRBV24-1	TRBJ2-5	ATSDGGSETQY